This TCR beta chain comes out of a study of blood T cell repertoires in COVID-19. Across the whole study: Acute and convalescent COVID-19 samples came from the United States, Italy and Spain.

Clones were sequenced by immunoSEQ multiplex PCR, and TCRdb holds only the in-frame ones, with some missing. The sample holds under 350,000 clones, under 90% seen once. This clone came up a few times. CDR1 SGHVS and CDR2 FQNEAQ come from the germline V gene. This CDR3 has 17 residues. V lost 3 bases and J lost 2; bases outside the gene matches: 4. The V call is TRBV7-8, the J call TRBJ1-6; 10 positions agree with TRBD1. The TCR was taken from a woman aged 50 to 60 who had recovered from COVID-19. The sequencing input was peripheral blood. The chain's CDR3 is CASSLSGTGAYNSPLHF. The DNA for the CDR3 is TGTGCCAGCAGCTTGTCCGGGACAGGGGCCTATAATTCACCCCTCCACTTT.